This TCR beta chain was recorded in a study of response to subunit inactivated influenza vaccine. Using its own MiXCR run on the RT-PCR reads, TCRdb lists one record per CDR3 protein. In the table there are under 800,000 distinct CDR3 sequences, about 15% of which are singletons. This CDR3 spans 14 amino acids. Germline values: CDR1 DFQATT, CDR2 SNEGSKA (reference sequence). J was trimmed by 9 bases and V by 3 bases; bases with no gene match: 8. This receptor was obtained from a man between 45 and 60 years old who received an inactivated influenza vaccine. The rearrangement joins TRBV20-1 to TRBJ2-1; 10 bases line up with TRBD2. Sequencing used PBMCs from blood, obtained 14 days before vaccination. The CDR3 coding sequence is TGCAGTGCTAGTTTGCTAGCGGGAGTTTTTGAGCAGTTCTTC. Protein product: CSASLLAGVFEQFF.